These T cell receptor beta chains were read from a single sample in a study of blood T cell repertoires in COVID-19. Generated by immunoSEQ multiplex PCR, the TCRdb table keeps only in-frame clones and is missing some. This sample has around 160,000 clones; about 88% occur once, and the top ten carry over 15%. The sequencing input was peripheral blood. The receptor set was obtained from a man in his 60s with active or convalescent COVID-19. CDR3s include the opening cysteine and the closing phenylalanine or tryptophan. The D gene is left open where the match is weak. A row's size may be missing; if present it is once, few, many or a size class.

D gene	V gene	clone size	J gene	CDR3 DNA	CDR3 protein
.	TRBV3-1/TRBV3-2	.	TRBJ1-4	TGTGCCAGCAGCAGCAGGGGAAGGGAAAAACTGTTTTTT	CASSSRGREKLFF
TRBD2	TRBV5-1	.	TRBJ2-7	TGCGCCAGCAGCTTGCAGCGGGATGATCGGGAGCAGTACTTC	CASSLQRDDREQYF
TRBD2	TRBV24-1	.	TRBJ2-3	TGTGCCACCAGTGATTCGGGACTAGCGGGAGGAACGCAGTATTTT	CATSDSGLAGGTQYF
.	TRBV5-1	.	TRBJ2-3	TGCGCCAGCAGCTTGTGGGGGGAGACAGATACGCAGTATTTT	CASSLWGETDTQYF
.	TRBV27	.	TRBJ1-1	TGTGCCAGCAGTAACCTCCTGACAGGATTGAACACTGAAGCTTTCTTT	CASSNLLTGLNTEAFF
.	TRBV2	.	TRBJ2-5	TGTGCCAGCAGTGCTCAGGGGTTGGGCCAAGAGACCCAGTACTTC	CASSAQGLGQETQYF
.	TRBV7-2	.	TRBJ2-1	TGTGCCAGCAGCTCACAGGGAAATGAGCAGTTCTTC	CASSSQGNEQFF
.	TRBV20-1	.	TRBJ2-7	TGCAGTGCTACCCAGTCCTACGAGCAGTACTTC	CSATQSYEQYF
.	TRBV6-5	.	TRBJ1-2	TGTGCCAGCAGTCGAGGGAGCAGGGGATGGGGCTACACCTTC	CASSRGSRGWGYTF
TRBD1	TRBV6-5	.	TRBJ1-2	TGTGCCAGCAGCCCAACAGGGGCGGGTGGCTACACCTTC	CASSPTGAGGYTF
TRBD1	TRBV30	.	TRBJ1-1	TGTGCCTGGAGTTCCCCCATGACAGGGGGATTTGTTAAAGCTTTCTTT	CAWSSPMTGGFVKAFF
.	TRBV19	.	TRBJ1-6	TGTGCCAGTAGGGAGCCCTATAATTCACCCCTCCACTTT	CASREPYNSPLHF
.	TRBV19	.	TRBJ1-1	TGTGCCAGTAGTATTTCACTTCGGAGGGACAACACTGAAGCTTTCTTT	CASSISLRRDNTEAFF
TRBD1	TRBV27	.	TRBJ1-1	TGTGCCAGCAGTTTCAGGACAGGGCCTACAATGAACACTGAAGCTTTCTTT	CASSFRTGPTMNTEAFF
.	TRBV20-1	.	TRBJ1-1	TGCAGTGCGACGAGGGCCACTGAAGCTTTCTTT	CSATRATEAFF
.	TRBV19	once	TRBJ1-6	TGTGCCAGTAGTATGGGGGGGTATTCACCCCTCCACTTT	CASSMGGYSPLHF
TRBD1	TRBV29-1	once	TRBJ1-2	TGCAGCGTTGCCCCGGGACAGGGGGGTGGCTACACCTTC	CSVAPGQGGGYTF
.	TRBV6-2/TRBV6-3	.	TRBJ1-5	TGTGCCAGCAGTCCCCGACACCCGGTAGGGGAGCCCCAGCATTTT	CASSPRHPVGEPQHF
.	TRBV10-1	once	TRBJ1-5	TGCGCCAGCAGGGAGGGGGGACAAGAACGAAATCAGCCCCAGCATTTT	CASREGGQERNQPQHF
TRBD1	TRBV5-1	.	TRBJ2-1	TGCGCCAGCAGCTTGGGGGGACAGAGTTATGAGCAGTTCTTC	CASSLGGQSYEQFF
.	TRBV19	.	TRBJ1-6	TGTGCCAGTAGTATTCAGACAGACACCCAAAGGCGTTCACCCCTCCACTTT	CASSIQTDTQRRSPLHF
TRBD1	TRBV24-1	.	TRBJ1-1	TGTGCCACCAGTGATAGACAGGGGCGAGTGGCTGAAGCTTTCTTT	CATSDRQGRVAEAFF